This T cell receptor (beta chain) was documented in a study of blood T cell repertoires in COVID-19. Sequenced by immunoSEQ multiplex PCR; TCRdb stores in-frame clones only, minus some. The sample has approximately 80,000 clones; 78% are singletons. With 7 bases removed from V and 1 base from J, the gap between germline ends came to 25 bases. This CDR3 has 18 amino acids. Germline CDR1 reads MNHEY; CDR2 reads SMNVEV (reference sequence). The rearrangement links TRBV27 to TRBJ1-1; the D gene is possibly TRBD1 (6 bases). The clonotype was recovered from a human donor in a cohort sampled during active COVID-19. Sequencing was done on a sample of peripheral blood. In DNA, the CDR3 is TGTGCCAGCATCAACCGGGGCGGGGGGCTAAGTGGGAACACTGAAGCTTTCTTT. Protein: CASINRGGGLSGNTEAFF.